Listed below are T cell receptor beta chains from one sample, sequenced in a study of T cells in localized non-small cell lung cancer. Assay: immunoSEQ multiplex PCR; the TCRdb copy retains only in-frame clones and omits some. Of around 140,000 clones listed, roughly 90% are singletons. The sequenced sample was peripheral blood, obtained before any cancer treatment. Receptors were obtained from a female donor aged 60 or older with stage I lung adenocarcinoma. Each CDR3 is given with its conserved first and last residue. A D gene is named only where the DNA matches it firmly.

D gene,J gene,V gene,CDR3 protein,CDR3 DNA
-,TRBJ1-5,TRBV4-1,CASSLGLLNQPQHF,TGCGCCAGCAGCCTAGGTCTGCTCAATCAGCCCCAGCATTTT
-,TRBJ2-5,TRBV6-5,CASRKAVQETQYF,TGTGCCAGCAGGAAAGCGGTCCAAGAGACCCAGTACTTC
TRBD2,TRBJ2-7,TRBV7-2,CASSLVRTSGRAPYEQYF,TGTGCCAGCAGCTTAGTGCGGACTAGCGGGAGGGCCCCCTACGAGCAGTACTTC
-,TRBJ2-5,TRBV11-3,CASSPRMGELETQYF,TGTGCCAGCAGCCCCCGGATGGGGGAGTTAGAGACCCAGTACTTC
-,TRBJ2-1,TRBV5-1,CASSLGDLLGANEQFF,TGCGCCAGCAGCTTGGGGGACCTACTGGGGGCGAATGAGCAGTTCTTC
TRBD1,TRBJ1-5,TRBV29-1,CSVITGQGGLGQPQHF,TGCAGCGTTATTACGGGACAGGGGGGTTTGGGTCAGCCCCAGCATTTT
-,TRBJ2-6,TRBV27,CASSLGPASYSGANVLTF,TGTGCCAGCAGTTTAGGACCAGCTAGTTACTCTGGGGCCAACGTCCTGACTTTC
-,TRBJ1-2,TRBV5-5,CASSFGGDYGYTF,TGTGCCAGCAGCTTTGGGGGTGACTATGGCTACACCTTC
-,TRBJ2-2,TRBV6-5,CASSPVVRIGGELFF,TGTGCCAGCAGCCCGGTTGTCAGGATAGGGGGGGAGCTGTTTTTT
-,TRBJ1-5,TRBV6-6,CASSYEAGTNQPQHF,TGTGCCAGCAGTTACGAAGCGGGAACCAATCAGCCCCAGCATTTT
TRBD2,TRBJ2-1,TRBV19,CASSQRASGSGNEQFF,TGTGCCAGTAGTCAGAGGGCTAGCGGGAGCGGCAATGAGCAGTTCTTC